The sequence of this TCR beta chain was determined in a study of OX40 agonist ivuxolimab in advanced cancers. Study information: Across the patients, intravenous ivuxolimab was delivered every 2 weeks at 0.01 to 10 mg/kg. Study-level findings and limits: There were, on average, more expanded clones in CD8+ T cells than in CD4+. In the expanded peripheral T cells, antigen specificity was never determined.

Generated by immunoSEQ multiplex PCR, the TCRdb table keeps only in-frame clones and is missing some. The data show approximately 60,000 clones, more than 85% seen once. The CDR3 sequence is 14 residues long. The V gene's germline CDR1 is MNHNS and CDR2 SASEGT. V was pared by 10 bases and J by 2 bases, with 6 bases of the junction left unmatched. Comments on this clone: Its specificity is unknown.

This sample comprised CD4+ or CD8+ T cells sorted from blood, obtained in a trial of the OX40 agonist ivuxolimab. V is TRBV6-1 and J is TRBJ2-5; 11 bases agree with TRBD1. The sequence was collected from an adult with an advanced solid tumor such as melanoma, head and neck, liver or kidney cancer. CDR3 loop: CAIRGTGGQETQYF. CDR3 nucleotide sequence: TGTGCCATCCGGGGGACAGGGGGGCAAGAGACCCAGTACTTC.